The 30 T cell receptor beta chains below all came from one sample that was sequenced in a study of T cell changes during pregnancy in multiple sclerosis. TCRdb's copy holds only in-frame clones and misses some; the assay was immunoSEQ multiplex PCR. The data show approximately 61,000 clones, with approximately 88% seen just once and 1.7% held by the top ten. Sequences were derived from peripheral blood, sampled in the first trimester of pregnancy. The receptors stem from a female donor with multiple sclerosis, enrolled in a pregnancy study.

The chain joins TRBV19 to TRBJ2-5, with 7 nucleotides matching TRBD2. The germline V gene has CDR1 LNHDA and CDR2 SQIVND (reference sequence). The V gene end was trimmed by 3 bases and the J gene end by 0 bases; junction bases not matched to a gene: 7. This CDR3 has 16 amino acids. The CDR3 sequence: CASSMWAGVDQETQYF. The CDR3 coding sequence is TGTGCCAGTAGTATGTGGGCGGGAGTGGACCAAGAGACCCAGTACTTC.

The table lists this clone with a count of one. The chain links TRBV28 to TRBJ1-1; 7 nucleotides align to TRBD1. The ends lost 5 bases at V and 3 bases at J; junction bases unmatched: 6. CDR3 length: 14 amino acids. Germline V gene lookup returns CDR1 MDHEN and CDR2 SYDVKM. CDR3 protein: CASSDRDRYTEAFF. The CDR3 bases are TGTGCCAGCAGTGACCGGGACAGATACACTGAAGCTTTCTTT.

The chain has TRBV6-6 and TRBJ1-2; 8 nucleotides agree with TRBD1. The CDR3 totals 13 residues. Looked up from germline, CDR1 is MNHNY and CDR2 is SVGAGI (reference sequence). V dropped 5 bases and J dropped 5; count of bases not matched to a gene: 4. The CDR3 DNA sequence: TGTGCCAGCAGTACGTGGACAGGGTATGGCTACACCTTC. It codes for CASSTWTGYGYTF.

The rearrangement uses TRBV7-8 and TRBJ1-1, with TRBD1 matching 8 bases. With 2 bases clipped from V and 1 base from J, the junction kept 3 bases outside the gene matches. This CDR3 comprises 15 residues. CDR1 is SGHVS and CDR2 is FQNEAQ in the germline V gene. Here the CDR3 DNA reads TGTGCCAGCAGCTTACCGGGACAGGAGAACACTGAAGCTTTCTTT. Its translation: CASSLPGQENTEAFF.

The chain is built from TRBV29-1 and TRBJ2-1; 9 bases line up with TRBD2. Germline CDR1 reads SQVTM; CDR2 reads ANQGSEA. With 4 bases clipped from V and 6 bases from J, the junction kept 10 bases outside the gene matches. The CDR3 is made up of 15 amino acids. This chain's CDR3 is CSVGKASGMINEQFF. The CDR3 DNA is TGCAGCGTTGGCAAGGCTAGCGGGATGATCAATGAGCAGTTCTTC.

This rearrangement joins TRBV19 to TRBJ1-5, with 9 bases identical to TRBD1. J lost 4 bases, V lost 5 bases, and 9 bases had no gene match. Germline V CDR1 and CDR2: LNHDA, SQIVND (reference sequence). The CDR3 contains 16 residues. CDR3 amino acids: CASSLTWTGVNQPQHF. The CDR3 DNA sequence: TGTGCCAGTAGTCTCACCTGGACAGGGGTAAATCAGCCCCAGCATTTT. Full variable domain (outside the CDR3, taken from reference TRBV19 and TRBJ1-5): DGGITQSPKYLFRKEGQNVTLSCEQNLNHDAMYWYRQDPGQGLRLIYYSQIVNDFQKGDIAEGYSVSREKKESFPLTVTSAQKNPTAFYLCASSLTWTGVNQPQHFGDGTRLSIL.

The gene calls are TRBV9 and TRBJ2-5; 13 bases are a match to TRBD2. Trimming cost V 4 bases and J 3 bases; bases outside gene matches: 3. The CDR3 runs to 15 residues. Germline CDR1 SGDLS, CDR2 YYNGEE. In nucleotides, the CDR3 is TGTGCCAGCAGCCCGGGGACTAGCGGGGAAGAGACCCAGTACTTC. This translates into CASSPGTSGEETQYF. The full variable domain, with the rest looked up from reference TRBV9 and TRBJ2-5, is DSGVTQTPKHLITATGQRVTLRCSPRSGDLSVYWYQQSLDQGLQFLIQYYNGEERAKGNILERFSAQQFPDLHSELNLSSLELGDSALYFCASSPGTSGEETQYFGPGTRLLVL.

The gene calls are TRBV5-1 and TRBJ2-1; weak D call: TRBD2 (6 bases). V lost 1 base, J lost 5 bases, and 13 bases lay in between. The V gene's germline CDR1 is SGHRS and CDR2 YFSETQ. The CDR3 length is 15 residues. The CDR3 spells CASSLPGTGDNEQFF. The CDR3 DNA reads as TGCGCCAGCAGCTTGCCCGGGACTGGAGACAATGAGCAGTTCTTC.

The V gene is TRBV5-1, the J gene TRBJ1-3, with unresolved D. Trimming pared 0 bases from V and 0 bases from J, leaving 13 bases between. Germline lookup yields CDR1 SGHRS and CDR2 YFSETQ. The CDR3 loop spans 17 amino acids. As DNA, the CDR3 is TGCGCCAGCAGCTTGGATGGTCCAGTGTTCTCTGGAAACACCATATATTTT. This gives the protein CASSLDGPVFSGNTIYF.

The V gene is TRBV2, the J gene TRBJ2-7; TRBD2 aligns across 7 bases. The CDR3 extends over 16 amino acids. The V segment lost 0 bases and the J segment 3 bases; nucleotides outside the gene matches: 8. Germline lookup yields CDR1 SNHLY and CDR2 FYNNEI. The CDR3 here is CASSEAVGTTFYEQYF. The CDR3 DNA reads TGTGCCAGCAGTGAAGCGGTGGGGACTACCTTCTACGAGCAGTACTTC.

This chain connects TRBV10-3 to TRBJ2-5, with TRBD2 matching over 11 bases. V gave up 2 bases and J gave up 4 bases; unmatched junction bases: 6. Germline values: CDR1 ENHRY, CDR2 SYGVKD. CDR3 length: 16 amino acids. CDR3 in DNA: TGTGCCATCAGTGAGACTAGCGGGAGATTACGAGAGACCCAGTACTTC. This translates into CAISETSGRLRETQYF.

The chain combines TRBV7-2 with TRBJ2-3; TRBD2 aligns across 11 bases. The V segment lost 6 bases and the J segment 1 base; nucleotides outside the gene matches: 3. This CDR3 is built from 15 residues. The germline CDR1 and CDR2 sequences are SGHTA and FQGNSA. The CDR3 sequence: CASRTGLAGTDTQYF. The CDR3 DNA is TGTGCCAGCAGGACGGGACTAGCGGGCACAGATACGCAGTATTTT.

The chain employs TRBV4-1 and TRBJ2-7; TRBD2 might be the D (6 bases). The CDR3 is 16 residues long. Germline values: CDR1 MGHRA, CDR2 YSYEKL. V lost 1 base and J lost 2, with 15 bases in between. The CDR3 sequence: CASSQVPWRGTYEQYF. The CDR3 nucleotides read TGCGCCAGCAGCCAAGTCCCATGGCGGGGAACCTACGAGCAGTACTTC.

This chain links TRBV29-1 with TRBJ2-3; the match to TRBD1 covers 9 bases. With V trimmed by 0 bases and J by 4 bases, 5 bases remained unmatched. CDR3 length: 15 residues. Germline V gene lookup returns CDR1 SQVTM and CDR2 ANQGSEA. CDR3 sequence reads: CSVEERGTGSDTQYF. CDR3 nucleotide sequence: TGCAGCGTTGAAGAGCGAGGGACAGGGTCAGATACGCAGTATTTT.

The V call is TRBV6-5, the J call TRBJ2-5; D is unresolved. CDR1 and CDR2 (germline): MNHEY, SVGAGI. The V gene lost 10 bases and the J gene lost 0 bases, with 12 bases spanning the gap. The CDR3 contains 13 residues. This chain's CDR3 is CAIVRRNQETQYF. CDR3 sequence (DNA): TGTGCCATCGTCCGGCGGAACCAAGAGACCCAGTACTTC.

The chain carries TRBV6-4 and TRBJ2-1; the D gene is possibly TRBD2 (5 bases). This CDR3 has 16 amino acids. Germline V gene data show CDR1 as MRHNA and CDR2 as SNTAGT. With 0 bases removed from V and 7 bases from J, the gap between germline ends came to 16 bases. CDR3 DNA: TGTGCCAGCAGTGACTCGAATACGCGGGTAGCTAATGAGCAGTTCTTC. This translates into CASSDSNTRVANEQFF.

Within the sample, this clone is medium-sized. This chain links TRBV5-1 with TRBJ1-1, with 10 bases identical to TRBD1. V lost 4 bases and J lost 9; bases outside the gene matches: 6. Per the germline V gene, CDR1 is SGHRS and CDR2 is YFSETQ. The CDR3 has 13 amino acids. The CDR3 region has the DNA TGCGCCAGCAGCCCCGGACAGGGGGAAAAAGCTTTCTTT. It is translated as CASSPGQGEKAFF.

This sequence joins TRBV6-6 and TRBJ1-1; perhaps TRBD1 as D (6 bases). This CDR3 region has 15 residues. V lost 2 bases to trimming and J lost 5 bases, with 15 bases between them. Germline CDR1 is MNHNY and CDR2 is SVGAGI (reference sequence). The CDR3 nucleotides are TGTGCCAGCAGTTACGATCGGGGGGCACGGACTGAAGCTTTCTTT. Translating gives CASSYDRGARTEAFF.

The chain carries TRBV5-1 and TRBJ1-4; 7 nucleotides align to TRBD1. V shed 4 bases, J shed 4 bases, and the junction held 7 bases outside the gene matches. In germline, CDR1 is SGHRS, CDR2 YFSETQ. The CDR3 runs 15 residues. The CDR3 is CASSTRQGNNEKLFF. CDR3 sequence (DNA): TGCGCCAGCAGCACCCGACAGGGAAATAATGAAAAACTGTTTTTT.

The rearrangement uses TRBV18 and TRBJ1-4; 8 nucleotides match TRBD1. With 6 bases clipped from V and 6 bases from J, the junction kept 3 bases outside the gene matches. The CDR3 spans 13 residues. Germline V CDR1 and CDR2: KGHSH, LQKENI. CDR3 nucleotide sequence: TGTGCCAGCTCGGACAGGGAAGATGAAAAACTGTTTTTT. It specifies CASSDREDEKLFF.

V is TRBV18 and J is TRBJ1-3; 7 bases are a match to TRBD1. This CDR3 spans 14 amino acids. Germline V lookup: CDR1 KGHSH, CDR2 LQKENI. Trimming at V came to 5 bases and at J to 3 bases, leaving 4 bases not matched to a gene. The chain's CDR3 is CASSSRDSGNTIYF. In DNA form, the CDR3 reads TGTGCCAGCTCATCCCGGGACAGTGGAAACACCATATATTTT.

With regard to this clone: The same CDR3 arises from other DNA sequences in this sample as well. The rearrangement links TRBV5-1 to TRBJ2-3; D ambiguous. The length of the CDR3 is 14 residues. In germline, CDR1 is SGHRS, CDR2 YFSETQ. Trimming removed 0 bases at V and 0 bases at J, with 5 bases between. The DNA for the CDR3 is TGCGCCAGCAGCTTGGGTCTTAGCACAGATACGCAGTATTTT. Protein: CASSLGLSTDTQYF. Full variable domain (missing parts from reference TRBV5-1 and TRBJ2-3): KAGVTQTPRYLIKTRGQQVTLSCSPISGHRSVSWYQQTPGQGLQFLFEYFSETQRNKGNFPGRFSGRQFSNSRSEMNVSTLELGDSALYLCASSLGLSTDTQYFGPGTRLTVL.

This sequence joins TRBV27 and TRBJ1-5; D might be TRBD1 (6 bases). The germline V gene encodes CDR1 MNHEY and CDR2 SMNVEV (reference sequence). V dropped 5 bases and J dropped 2 bases, with 13 bases sitting between them. The length of the CDR3 is 15 residues. The CDR3 is CASSLTAGGNQPQHF. CDR3 nucleotide sequence: TGTGCCAGCAGTCTAACGGCAGGGGGCAATCAGCCCCAGCATTTT.

This chain connects TRBV10-3 to TRBJ2-7; TRBD1 is a possible D gene (5 bases). Per the germline V gene, CDR1 is ENHRY and CDR2 is SYGVKD. V shed 6 bases and J shed 4 bases, with 19 bases lying between them. The CDR3 runs to 15 residues. As DNA, the CDR3 is TGTGCCATCAGGGCAACAGGTGGGGATGAATACGAGCAGTACTTC. It codes for CAIRATGGDEYEQYF.

This clone was picked up one time. V usage is TRBV19 and J usage is TRBJ1-2; the D is unclear. Germline V gene lookup returns CDR1 LNHDA and CDR2 SQIVND (reference sequence). Between the trimmed V and J ends, which lost 4 bases and 6 bases, there was a span of 3 bases. The CDR3 has 10 amino acids. The DNA of the CDR3 is TGTGCCAGTAGTACCGATGGCTACACCTTC. It translates to CASSTDGYTF.

The rearrangement uses TRBV5-8 and TRBJ1-5, with D possibly TRBD1 on 5 matching bases. The CDR3 contains 16 residues. Germline assignment: CDR1 SGHTS and CDR2 YDEGEE. V was clipped by 4 bases and J by 6 bases, with 20 bases between them. In DNA form, the CDR3 reads TGTGCCAGCAGCCACTTATTTCGCAGGGTCCCTCAGCCCCAGCATTTT. Its protein product is CASSHLFRRVPQPQHF.

The chain is built from TRBV2 and TRBJ2-1, with D possibly matching TRBD1 (6 bases). The V gene lost 7 bases and the J gene lost 14 bases, with 18 bases spanning the gap. The CDR3 consists of 12 residues. CDR1 and CDR2 (germline): SNHLY, FYNNEI. CDR3 protein: CASNLWGQLKFF. The CDR3 nucleotides are TGTGCCAGCAACCTGTGGGGACAACTGAAGTTCTTC. Variable domain in full (rest from reference TRBV2 and TRBJ2-1): EPEVTQTPSHQVTQMGQEVILRCVPISNHLYFYWYRQILGQKVEFLVSFYNNEISEKSEIFDDQFSVERPDGSNFTLKIRSTKLEDSAMYFCASNLWGQLKFFGPGTRLTVL.

The V and J genes are TRBV6-4 and TRBJ1-2, with 7 bases fitting TRBD1. Germline CDR1 and CDR2: MRHNA and SNTAGT. The J segment lost 7 bases and the V segment lost 10 bases, leaving 3 bases of the junction unmatched. The CDR3 runs 10 residues. This CDR3 is CANHRGGYTF. The CDR3 bases are TGTGCCAACCACAGGGGTGGCTACACCTTC.

J is TRBJ2-1 and V is TRBV4-2; 11 nucleotides align to TRBD2. The CDR3 length is 16 residues. With V trimmed by 0 bases and J by 4 bases, 2 bases remained unmatched. The germline V gene encodes CDR1 LGHNA and CDR2 YNFKEQ. CDR3 residues: CASSQDVAGGYNEQFF. As DNA, the CDR3 is TGTGCCAGCAGCCAAGATGTAGCGGGAGGGTACAATGAGCAGTTCTTC.

The gene calls are TRBV7-6 and TRBJ2-3; 7 bases map to TRBD2. The CDR3 is 15 amino acids. Germline trimming cut 1 base from V and 6 bases from J; bases unmatched to any gene: 7. Looked up from germline, CDR1 is SGHVS and CDR2 is FNYEAQ. The CDR3 nucleotides are TGTGCCAGCAGCTTAGGGCGGGAGCTCACGGATACGCAGTATTTT. Its protein product is CASSLGRELTDTQYF.